This T cell receptor (beta chain) was observed in a study of T cell repertoires in cytomegalovirus infection (dated by TCRdb to about 2019). Background on the whole study: Peptide stimulations targeted recently identified HLA-C-restricted CMV epitopes, whose presentation resists viral immunomodulation, together with well-studied HLA-B-restricted epitopes. Donor HLA type was relevant to the analysis, because carriage of CMV infection together with the matching HLA type was indicated by public TCR beta signatures. General findings and caveats noted by the study authors: Carriers of CMV infection plus the relevant HLA type were discriminated by the cumulative frequency of public TCR beta family members in the study cohort and in an independent approximately 400-donor cohort. The ex vivo response was dominated by HLA-C-restricted CMV-specific TCR beta clonotypes, which also provided the single most frequent clonotype in two of eight donors.

Based on the germline V gene, the CDR1 and CDR2 sequences are MNHNS and SASEGT. The CDR3, cysteine through phenylalanine, is 11 amino acids long. CDR3 DNA is the only sequence kept; it has 33 bases, read in frame from the first base. The junction carries 13 bases between V and J, which are trimmed by 7 bases and 9 bases respectively. In regard to this clonotype: This clone's antigen is unknown. Within one base of it there is no much larger clone, and no base qualities were kept.

The treatment or condition label for this specimen denotes: in vitro stimulation with specific CMV peptide epitopes to enrich CMV-specific T cells. Sequencing used an Illumina HiSeq 1500. Using fastp at Q25 and MiXCR, TCRdb reprocessed the public reads and kept productive beta chains. Duplicate CDR3 protein sequences are folded into a single record with the most common DNA and genes. In this sample the table shows approximately 340,000 distinct CDR3 sequences, 25% to 30% of which occur a single time. The ten top clones hold 20% of the sample. Sample: cultured PBMCs, taken from culture after CMV antigen stimulation. In this chain, TRBV6-1 is recombined with TRBJ2-7, and perhaps TRBD1 as D gene, on 5 matching bases. The receptor was isolated from a human donor in good health (CMV status not recorded). Some clones in this sample may be carry-over from other donors' samples. CDR3 reads: CASTPRQGQYF. The nucleotide sequence reads TGTGCCAGCACACCCCGCCAGGGGCAGTACTTC.